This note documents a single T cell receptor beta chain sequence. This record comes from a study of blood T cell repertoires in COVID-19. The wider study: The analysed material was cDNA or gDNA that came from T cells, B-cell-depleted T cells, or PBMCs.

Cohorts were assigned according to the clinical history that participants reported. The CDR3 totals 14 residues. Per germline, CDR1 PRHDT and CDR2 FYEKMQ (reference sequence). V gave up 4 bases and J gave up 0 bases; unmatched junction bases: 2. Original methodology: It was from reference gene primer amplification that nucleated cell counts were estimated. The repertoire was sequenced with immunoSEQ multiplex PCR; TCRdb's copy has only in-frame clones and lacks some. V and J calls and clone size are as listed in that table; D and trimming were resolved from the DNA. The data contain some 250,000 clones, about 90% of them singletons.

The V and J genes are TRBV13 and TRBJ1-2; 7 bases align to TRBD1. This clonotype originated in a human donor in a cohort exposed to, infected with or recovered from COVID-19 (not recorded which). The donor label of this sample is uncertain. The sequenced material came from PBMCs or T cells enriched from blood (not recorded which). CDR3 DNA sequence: TGTGCCAGCAGCTCACAGGGGTCTAACTATGGCTACACCTTC. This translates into CASSSQGSNYGYTF.